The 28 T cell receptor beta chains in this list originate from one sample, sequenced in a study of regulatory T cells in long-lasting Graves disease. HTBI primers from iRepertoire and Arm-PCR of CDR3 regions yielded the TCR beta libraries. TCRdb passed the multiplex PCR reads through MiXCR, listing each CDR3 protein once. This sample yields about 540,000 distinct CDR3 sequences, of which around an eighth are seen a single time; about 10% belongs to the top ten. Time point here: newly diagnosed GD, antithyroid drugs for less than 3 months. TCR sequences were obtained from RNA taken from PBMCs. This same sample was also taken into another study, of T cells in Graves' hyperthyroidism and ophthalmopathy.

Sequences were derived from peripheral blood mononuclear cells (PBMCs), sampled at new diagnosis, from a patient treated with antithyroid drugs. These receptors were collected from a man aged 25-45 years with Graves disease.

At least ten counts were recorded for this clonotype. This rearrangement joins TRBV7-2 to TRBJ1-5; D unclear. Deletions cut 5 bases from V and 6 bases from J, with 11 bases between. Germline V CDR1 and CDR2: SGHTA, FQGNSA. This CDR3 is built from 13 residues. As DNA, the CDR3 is TGTGCCAGCAGCCCAAACTGGGGTCAGCCCCAGCATTTT. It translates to CASSPNWGQPQHF. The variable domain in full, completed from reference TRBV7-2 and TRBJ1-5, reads GAGVSQSPSNKVTEKGKDVELRCDPISGHTALYWYRQSLGQGLEFLIYFQGNSAPDKSGLPSDRFSAERTGGSVSTLTIQRTQQEDSAVYLCASSPNWGQPQHFGDGTRLSIL.

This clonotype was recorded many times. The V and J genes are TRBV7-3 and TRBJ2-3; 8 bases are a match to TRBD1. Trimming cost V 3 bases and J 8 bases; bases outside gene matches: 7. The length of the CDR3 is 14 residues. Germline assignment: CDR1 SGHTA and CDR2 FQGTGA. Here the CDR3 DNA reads TGTGCCAGCAGCTTGGGACAGGTGGGGGCTACGCAGTATTTT. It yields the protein CASSLGQVGATQYF.

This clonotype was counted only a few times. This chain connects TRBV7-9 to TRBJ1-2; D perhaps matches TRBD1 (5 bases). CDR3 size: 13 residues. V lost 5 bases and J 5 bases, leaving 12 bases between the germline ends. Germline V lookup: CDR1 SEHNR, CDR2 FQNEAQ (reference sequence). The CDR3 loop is CASSQPGVYGYTF. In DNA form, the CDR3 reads TGTGCCAGCAGCCAGCCGGGGGTATATGGCTACACCTTC.

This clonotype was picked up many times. The CDR3 protein is CSAPPTSGSTYEQYF. The CDR3 DNA sequence: TGCAGTGCTCCCCCGACTAGCGGGTCGACCTACGAGCAGTACTTC. V gene TRBV20-1 combines with J gene TRBJ2-7; 10 positions match TRBD2. Per germline, CDR1 DFQATT and CDR2 SNEGSKA (reference sequence). J gave up 2 bases and V 5 bases, and 9 bases lay outside the gene matches. There are 15 residues in the CDR3.

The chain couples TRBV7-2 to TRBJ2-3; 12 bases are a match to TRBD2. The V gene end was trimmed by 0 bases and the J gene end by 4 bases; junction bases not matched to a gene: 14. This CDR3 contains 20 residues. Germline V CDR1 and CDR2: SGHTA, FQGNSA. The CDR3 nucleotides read TGTGCCAGCAGCTTAGCCCCTCCGCCCCTGACTAGCGGGAGAGCAGATACGCAGTATTTT. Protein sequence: CASSLAPPPLTSGRADTQYF.

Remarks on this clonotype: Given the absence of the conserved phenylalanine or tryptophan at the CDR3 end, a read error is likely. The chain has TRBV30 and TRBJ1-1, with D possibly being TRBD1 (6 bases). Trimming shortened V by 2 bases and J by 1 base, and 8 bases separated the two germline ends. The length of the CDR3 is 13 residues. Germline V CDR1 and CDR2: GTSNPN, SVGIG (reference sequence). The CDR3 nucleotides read TGTGCCTGGAGTAAGGGGGGGAACACTGAAGCTTTCCTT. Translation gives CAWSKGGNTEAFL.

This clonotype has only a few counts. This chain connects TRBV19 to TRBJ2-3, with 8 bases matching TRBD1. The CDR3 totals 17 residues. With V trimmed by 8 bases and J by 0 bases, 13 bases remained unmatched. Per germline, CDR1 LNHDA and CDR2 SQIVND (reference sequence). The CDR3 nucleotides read TGTGCCAGTCACTACCGGCGACAGGGGACTAGCACAGATACGCAGTATTTT. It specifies CASHYRRQGTSTDTQYF.

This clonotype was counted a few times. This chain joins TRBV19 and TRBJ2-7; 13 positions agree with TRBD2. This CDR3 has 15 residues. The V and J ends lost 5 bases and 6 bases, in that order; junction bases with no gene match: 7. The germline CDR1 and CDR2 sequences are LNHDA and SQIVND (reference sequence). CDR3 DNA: TGTGCCAGTAGTGAGTGGACTAGCGGGAGTGGCGAGCAGTACTTC. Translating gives CASSEWTSGSGEQYF.

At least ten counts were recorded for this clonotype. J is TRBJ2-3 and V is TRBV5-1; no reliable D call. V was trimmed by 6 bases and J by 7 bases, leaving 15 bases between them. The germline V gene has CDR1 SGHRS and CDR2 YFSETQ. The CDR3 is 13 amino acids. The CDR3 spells CASKPSEVYTQYF. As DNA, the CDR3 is TGCGCCAGCAAGCCGAGCGAGGTATATACGCAGTATTTT.

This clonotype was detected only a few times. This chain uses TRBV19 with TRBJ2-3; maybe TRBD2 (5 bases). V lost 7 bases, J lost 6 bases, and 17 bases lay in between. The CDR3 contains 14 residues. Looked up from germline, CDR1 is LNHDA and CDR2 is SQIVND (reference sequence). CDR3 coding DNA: TGTGCCAGTAAAGTGTGGGAGTTCTCCGATACGCAGTATTTT. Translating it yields CASKVWEFSDTQYF.

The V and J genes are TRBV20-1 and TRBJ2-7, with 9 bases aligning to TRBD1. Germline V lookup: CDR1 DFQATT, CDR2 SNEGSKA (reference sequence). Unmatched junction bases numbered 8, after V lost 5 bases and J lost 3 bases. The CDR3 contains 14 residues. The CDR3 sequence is CSAGRGQGRYEQYF. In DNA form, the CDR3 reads TGCAGTGCTGGAAGGGGACAGGGACGCTACGAGCAGTACTTC.

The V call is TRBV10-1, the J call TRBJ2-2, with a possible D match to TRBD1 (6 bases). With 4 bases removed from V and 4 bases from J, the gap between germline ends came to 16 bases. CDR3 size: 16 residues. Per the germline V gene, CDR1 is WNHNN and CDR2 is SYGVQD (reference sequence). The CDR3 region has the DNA TGCGCCAGCAGTGCGGCGAGACAGGAGTTCACCGGGGAGCTGTTTTTT. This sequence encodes CASSAARQEFTGELFF.

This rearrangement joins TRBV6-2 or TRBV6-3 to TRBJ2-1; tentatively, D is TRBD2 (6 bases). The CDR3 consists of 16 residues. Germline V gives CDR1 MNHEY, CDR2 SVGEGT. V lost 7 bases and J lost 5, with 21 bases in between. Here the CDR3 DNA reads TGTGCCAGCATTTATTTTCCCGGGACTCTCAACAATGAGCAGTTCTTC. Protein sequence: CASIYFPGTLNNEQFF.

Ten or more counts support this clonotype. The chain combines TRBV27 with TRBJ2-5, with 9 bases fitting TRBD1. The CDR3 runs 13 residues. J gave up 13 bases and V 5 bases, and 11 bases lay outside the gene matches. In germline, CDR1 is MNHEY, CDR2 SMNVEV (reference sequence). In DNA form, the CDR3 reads TGTGCCAGCAGTCAAACCCCCGGGACAGGGAGGTACTTC. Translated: CASSQTPGTGRYF.

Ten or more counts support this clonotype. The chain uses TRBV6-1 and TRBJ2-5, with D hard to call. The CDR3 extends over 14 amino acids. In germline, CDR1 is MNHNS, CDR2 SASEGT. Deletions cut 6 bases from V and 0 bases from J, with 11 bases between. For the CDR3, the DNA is TGTGCCAGCAGCGCCAACAGCTACCAAGAGACCCAGTACTTC. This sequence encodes CASSANSYQETQYF.

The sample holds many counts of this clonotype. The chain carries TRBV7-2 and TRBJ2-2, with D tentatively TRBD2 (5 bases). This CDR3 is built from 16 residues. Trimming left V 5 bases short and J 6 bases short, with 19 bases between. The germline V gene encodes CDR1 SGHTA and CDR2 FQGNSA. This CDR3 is CASSPRLRAGAGELFF. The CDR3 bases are TGTGCCAGCAGCCCCCGTCTGAGGGCGGGCGCCGGGGAGCTGTTTTTT.

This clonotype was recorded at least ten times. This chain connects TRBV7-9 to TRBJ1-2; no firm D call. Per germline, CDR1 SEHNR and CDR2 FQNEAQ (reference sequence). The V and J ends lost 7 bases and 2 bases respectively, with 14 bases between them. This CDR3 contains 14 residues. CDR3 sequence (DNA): TGTGCCAGCACCCCCGGCCAAGGCAACTATGGCTACACCTTC. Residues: CASTPGQGNYGYTF.

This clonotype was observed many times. CDR3: CASSYIQGNTEAFF. CDR3 in DNA: TGTGCCAGCAGTTATATACAGGGGAACACTGAAGCTTTCTTT. J is TRBJ1-1 and V is TRBV12-3 or TRBV12-4, with a weak D call TRBD1 (6 bases). The CDR3 is 14 amino acids. V was clipped by 4 bases and J by 1 base, with 10 bases between them.

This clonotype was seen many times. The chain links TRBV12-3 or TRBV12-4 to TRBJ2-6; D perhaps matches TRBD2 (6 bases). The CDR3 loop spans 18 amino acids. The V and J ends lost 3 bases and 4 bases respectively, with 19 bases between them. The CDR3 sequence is CASSLAGRGPKGANVLTF. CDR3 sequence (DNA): TGTGCCAGCAGTTTGGCGGGACGGGGTCCTAAGGGGGCCAACGTCCTGACTTTC.

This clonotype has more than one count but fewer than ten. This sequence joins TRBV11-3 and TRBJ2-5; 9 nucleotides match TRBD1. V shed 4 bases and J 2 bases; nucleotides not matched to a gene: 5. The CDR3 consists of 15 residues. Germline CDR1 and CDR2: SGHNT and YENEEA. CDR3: CASSWGQGAQETQYF. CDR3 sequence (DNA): TGTGCCAGCAGCTGGGGACAGGGTGCACAAGAGACCCAGTACTTC.

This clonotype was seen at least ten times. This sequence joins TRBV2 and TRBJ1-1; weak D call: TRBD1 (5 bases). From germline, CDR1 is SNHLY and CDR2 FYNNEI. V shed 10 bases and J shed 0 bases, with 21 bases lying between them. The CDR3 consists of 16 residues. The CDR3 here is CAIYDRVAGLNTEAFF. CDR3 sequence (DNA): TGTGCCATCTACGATAGGGTCGCAGGGTTGAACACTGAAGCTTTCTTT. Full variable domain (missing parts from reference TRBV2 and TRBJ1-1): EPEVTQTPSHQVTQMGQEVILRCVPISNHLYFYWYRQILGQKVEFLVSFYNNEISEKSEIFDDQFSVERPDGSNFTLKIRSTKLEDSAMYFCAIYDRVAGLNTEAFFGQGTRLTVV.

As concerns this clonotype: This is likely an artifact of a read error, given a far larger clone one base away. The CDR3 reads CASSLAGEFEAQYF. CDR3 sequence (DNA): TGTGCCAGCAGTTTAGCGGGAGAATTCGAGGCCCAGTACTTC. The chain uses TRBV9 and TRBJ2-5, with TRBD2 matching over 9 bases. The germline V gene encodes CDR1 SGDLS and CDR2 YYNGEE. This CDR3 has 14 amino acids. After removal of 5 bases from V and 9 bases from J, the junction contained 11 bases not matched to a gene.

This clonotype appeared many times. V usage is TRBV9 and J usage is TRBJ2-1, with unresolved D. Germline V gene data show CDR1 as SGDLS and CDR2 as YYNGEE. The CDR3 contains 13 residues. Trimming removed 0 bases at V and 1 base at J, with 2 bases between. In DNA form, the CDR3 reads TGTGCCAGCAGCGTAGCTTCCTACAATGAGCAGTTCTTC. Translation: CASSVASYNEQFF.

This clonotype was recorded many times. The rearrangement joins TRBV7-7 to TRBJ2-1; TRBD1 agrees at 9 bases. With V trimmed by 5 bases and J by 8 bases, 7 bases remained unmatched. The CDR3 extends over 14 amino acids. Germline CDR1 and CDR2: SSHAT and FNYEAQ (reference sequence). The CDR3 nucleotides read TGTGCCAGCAGCCGAGGACAGGGGAACGATGAGCAGTTCTTC. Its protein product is CASSRGQGNDEQFF.

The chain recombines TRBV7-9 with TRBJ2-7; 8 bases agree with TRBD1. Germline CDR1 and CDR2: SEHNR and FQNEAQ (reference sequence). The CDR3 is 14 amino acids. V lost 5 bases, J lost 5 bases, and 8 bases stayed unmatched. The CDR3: CASSPGQGTHEQYF. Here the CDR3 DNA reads TGTGCCAGCAGCCCCGGACAGGGAACCCACGAGCAGTACTTC.

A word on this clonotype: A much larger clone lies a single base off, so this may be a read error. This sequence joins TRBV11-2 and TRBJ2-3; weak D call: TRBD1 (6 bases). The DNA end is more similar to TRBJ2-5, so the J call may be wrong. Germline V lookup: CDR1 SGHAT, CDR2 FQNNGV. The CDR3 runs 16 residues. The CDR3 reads CASGWYRQGRKETQYF. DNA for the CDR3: TGTGCCAGCGGCTGGTACCGCCAGGGGAGAAAAGAGACCCAGTACTTC.

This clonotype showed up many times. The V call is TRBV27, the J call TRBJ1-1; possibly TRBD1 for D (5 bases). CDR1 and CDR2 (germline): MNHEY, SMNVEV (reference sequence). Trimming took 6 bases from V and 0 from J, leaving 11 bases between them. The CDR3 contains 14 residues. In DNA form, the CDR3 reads TGTGCCAGCAGACCGGGACCGCTGAACACTGAAGCTTTCTTT. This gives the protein CASRPGPLNTEAFF.

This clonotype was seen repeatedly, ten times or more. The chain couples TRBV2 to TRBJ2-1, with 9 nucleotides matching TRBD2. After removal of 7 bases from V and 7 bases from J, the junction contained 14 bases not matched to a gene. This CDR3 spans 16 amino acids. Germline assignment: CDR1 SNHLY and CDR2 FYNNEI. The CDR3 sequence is CASTPGEASGKNEQFF. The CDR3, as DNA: TGTGCCAGCACTCCCGGCGAGGCTAGCGGGAAAAATGAGCAGTTCTTC.